The 15 T cell receptor beta chains in this list originate from one sample, sequenced in a study of Ad26.COV2.S vaccination and SARS-CoV-2 variants (dated by TCRdb to the early 2020s). The time point label, read with the paper, signifies: individuals recovered from natural SARS-CoV-2 infection. Libraries were prepared through the immunoSEQ multiplex PCR assay. The table comes from immuneACCESS by way of TCRdb, which keeps in-frame sequences with V and J called. Part of the clones is missing from these tables; in studies checked, under half for an unresolved V gene and the rest for unknown reasons. For this sample there are around 94,000 clones; 80% appear just once. The ten largest clones represent roughly 17% of the sample. This material consisted of peripheral blood, taken after recovery from COVID-19. The source of these receptors is a human donor who had recovered from COVID-19.

This clone was recorded only once. The V gene is TRBV28, the J gene TRBJ1-2; the match to TRBD1 covers 7 bases. The CDR3 is 15 residues long. V trimming: 6 bases; J trimming: 4 bases; junction bases outside the gene matches: 11. CDR1 and CDR2 from the germline V gene are MDHEN and SYDVKM. In nucleotides, the CDR3 is TGTGCCAGCAGCCCCGGGACAGTGGACCTCTATGGCTACACCTTC. Amino acids: CASSPGTVDLYGYTF.

The chain is built from TRBV7-2 and TRBJ2-3, with TRBD2 matching 9 bases. Germline lookup yields CDR1 SGHTA and CDR2 FQGNSA. This CDR3 is built from 16 residues. V gave up 4 bases and J gave up 6 bases; unmatched junction bases: 11. The CDR3 DNA follows: TGTGCCAGCAGCTATAAATTAGCGGGGGCCCCCGATACGCAGTATTTT. This encodes CASSYKLAGAPDTQYF.

This chain connects TRBV27 to TRBJ1-4, with D uncertain. CDR3 size: 15 residues. Trimming pared 0 bases from V and 11 bases from J, leaving 16 bases between. The V gene's germline CDR1 is MNHEY and CDR2 SMNVEV (reference sequence). The DNA of the CDR3 is TGTGCCAGCAGTTTATCGCCCCCTCGAGGGTCTAAACTGTTTTTT. Protein product: CASSLSPPRGSKLFF.

This clone was observed a handful of times. The chain recombines TRBV19 with TRBJ2-7, with a weak D call TRBD1 (8 bases). The V and J ends lost 4 bases and 6 bases respectively, with 13 bases between them. The CDR3 length is 13 residues. CDR1 is LNHDA, CDR2 SQIVND, per germline (reference sequence). CDR3 coding DNA: TGTGCCAGTAGTAGGGAGGGACAGGTCGAGCAGTACTTC. Its protein is CASSREGQVEQYF.

This clone was seen only once. The CDR3 protein is CASIISGGATGELFF. The CDR3 region has the DNA TGTGCCAGCATTATTAGCGGGGGGGCAACCGGGGAGCTGTTTTTT. This chain uses TRBV6-5 with TRBJ2-2; 11 nucleotides align to TRBD2. Germline V lookup: CDR1 MNHEY, CDR2 SVGAGI. This CDR3 comprises 15 residues. Germline trimming cut 7 bases from V and 5 bases from J; bases unmatched to any gene: 6.

CDR3 bases: TGTGCCAGCAGTTTTGGGACAGCCAGCAATCAGCCCCAGCATTTT. Amino acid sequence: CASSFGTASNQPQHF. The genes are TRBV28 and TRBJ1-5, with 7 bases aligning to TRBD1. Germline V gene sequence: CDR1 MDHEN, CDR2 SYDVKM. J was trimmed by 1 base and V by 3 bases; bases with no gene match: 3. The CDR3 runs 15 residues.

This clone is medium-sized (0.01 to 0.1%) in the sample. Here the CDR3 DNA reads TGTGCCAGCAGTGGGGGGGTCCTTTGGGCCCTCCACTTT. It translates to CASSGGVLWALHF. The V and J genes are TRBV2 and TRBJ1-6; TRBD1 is a possible D gene (5 bases). The V end lost 4 bases, the J end lost 14 bases, and 15 bases lay between the germline ends. Germline V gene data show CDR1 as SNHLY and CDR2 as FYNNEI. The CDR3 sequence is 13 residues long.

This chain joins TRBV30 and TRBJ1-6; D might be TRBD1 (6 bases). The CDR3 extends over 12 amino acids. CDR1 GTSNPN and CDR2 SVGIG come from the germline V gene (reference sequence). V was trimmed by 5 bases and J by 10 bases, leaving 12 bases between them. CDR3 DNA sequence: TGTGCCTGGCGACAGGCGGGGTCACCCCTCCACTTT. The encoded protein is CAWRQAGSPLHF.

CDR3 sequence: CASSQGVSGANVLTF. CDR3 bases: TGTGCCAGCAGCCAGGGAGTATCTGGGGCCAACGTCCTGACTTTC. The chain carries TRBV6-5 and TRBJ2-6; either TRBD1 or TRBD2 may supply D (5 bases each). The CDR3 consists of 15 residues. The germline V and J ends were trimmed by 6 bases and 1 base, with 10 bases remaining between them. In germline, CDR1 is MNHEY, CDR2 SVGAGI.

The chain employs TRBV24-1 and TRBJ2-1; maybe TRBD2 (6 bases). Germline CDR1 and CDR2: KGHDR and SFDVKD. V lost 4 bases and J lost 0, with 18 bases in between. The CDR3 length is 18 residues. The CDR3 bases are TGTGCCACCAGTGAGGTGGGCGGGACCACGAACTCCTACAATGAGCAGTTCTTC. This sequence encodes CATSEVGGTTNSYNEQFF.

This clone came up once. This sequence joins TRBV30 and TRBJ2-6, with unresolved D. The CDR3 runs 17 residues. CDR1 GTSNPN and CDR2 SVGIG come from the germline V gene (reference sequence). Trimming took 0 bases from V and 1 from J, leaving 13 bases between them. The CDR3 protein is CAWSVEWPRSGANVLTF. DNA for the CDR3: TGTGCCTGGAGTGTAGAGTGGCCTAGGTCTGGGGCCAACGTCCTGACTTTC. Full variable domain (missing parts from reference TRBV30 and TRBJ2-6): SQTIHQWPATLVQPVGSPLSLECTVEGTSNPNLYWYRQAAGRGLQLLFYSVGIGQISSEVPQNLSASRPQDRQFILSSKKLLLSDSGFYLCAWSVEWPRSGANVLTFGAGSRLTVL.

The chain uses TRBV16 and TRBJ2-7; TRBD1 is a possible D gene (6 bases). V lost 4 bases and J 0 bases, leaving 16 bases between the germline ends. The CDR3 covers 16 residues. Germline CDR1 reads KGHSY; CDR2 reads FQNENV. In DNA, the CDR3 is TGTGCCAGCAGCCGAACGCCCGGGACATCCTCCTACGAGCAGTACTTC. Translation gives CASSRTPGTSSYEQYF.

This chain connects TRBV11-2 to TRBJ1-1, with a possible D match to TRBD1 (6 bases). CDR1 SGHAT and CDR2 FQNNGV come from the germline V gene. Trimming pared 4 bases from V and 2 bases from J, leaving 17 bases between. The CDR3 is 16 residues long. CDR3 nucleotide sequence: TGTGCCAGCAGCTCTTACAGGGCTCGGGGAAACACTGAAGCTTTCTTT. Protein product: CASSSYRARGNTEAFF. The whole variable domain, filled in from reference TRBV11-2 and TRBJ1-1, reads EAGVAQSPRYKIIEKRQSVAFWCNPISGHATLYWYQQILGQGPKLLIQFQNNGVVDDSQLPKDRFSAERLKGVDSTLKIQPAKLEDSAVYLCASSSYRARGNTEAFFGQGTRLTVV.

This chain connects TRBV4-3 to TRBJ2-3; 8 bases fit TRBD2. Germline CDR1 and CDR2: LGHNA and YSLEER. V dropped 0 bases and J dropped 4; count of bases not matched to a gene: 18. This CDR3 is 20 amino acids long. This CDR3 is CASSQEFGRGPGREADTQYF. The DNA of the CDR3 is TGCGCCAGCAGCCAAGAGTTTGGCCGGGGTCCCGGGAGGGAGGCAGATACGCAGTATTTT.

This sequence joins TRBV12-3 or TRBV12-4 and TRBJ2-7, with D possibly TRBD2 on 5 matching bases. Trimming left V 4 bases short and J 4 bases short, with 11 bases between. The CDR3 runs 13 residues. CDR3 region: CASSYEEGYEQYF. DNA for the CDR3: TGTGCCAGCAGTTATGAAGAGGGTTACGAGCAGTACTTC.